Listed here are 20 T cell receptor beta chains from one sample, sequenced in a study of control samples from healthy donors and cancer patients. Using immunoSEQ multiplex PCR, the repertoire was profiled, and TCRdb retains in-frame clones only, with some absent. In the table there are 150,000 to 160,000 clones, 93% of which are singletons. The source material was blood. These receptors were obtained from a man aged 45-65 years in good health.

The CDR3 nucleotides are TGTGCCAGCAGCCTTCGACAGGGAGAACTGAACACTGAAGCTTTCTTT. Its protein is CASSLRQGELNTEAFF. The V call is TRBV14, the J call TRBJ1-1, with 7 bases fitting TRBD1. V lost 4 bases, J lost 0 bases, and 8 bases stayed unmatched. There are 16 residues in the CDR3. Germline V gene sequence: CDR1 SGHDN, CDR2 FVKESK.

This clone appeared a few times. V is TRBV29-1 and J is TRBJ2-7, with 8 positions matching TRBD1. Germline CDR1 SQVTM, CDR2 ANQGSEA. The CDR3 contains 14 residues. The junction had 7 bases not matched to a gene; V was cut back by 1 base and J by 5 bases. CDR3 sequence: CSVEVQGAVHEQYF. CDR3 nucleotides: TGCAGCGTTGAAGTGCAGGGGGCTGTCCACGAGCAGTACTTC.

V usage is TRBV2 and J usage is TRBJ2-3, with 7 bases fitting TRBD2. The CDR3 runs to 16 residues. Germline CDR1 is SNHLY and CDR2 is FYNNEI. The V gene end was trimmed by 8 bases and the J gene end by 5 bases; junction bases not matched to a gene: 16. DNA of the CDR3: TGTGCCAGCCGCAGGCATATGGCGGGAGTGGAAGATACGCAGTATTTT. It specifies CASRRHMAGVEDTQYF.

The genes are TRBV28 and TRBJ2-7, with TRBD2 identical over 13 bases. The CDR3 has 17 residues. The ends lost 5 bases at V and 5 bases at J; junction bases unmatched: 12. Germline CDR1 and CDR2: MDHEN and SYDVKM. CDR3 sequence: CASSAVGLAGLRNEQYF. The CDR3 bases are TGTGCCAGCAGTGCCGTGGGACTAGCGGGATTAAGGAACGAGCAGTACTTC.

This rearrangement joins TRBV27 to TRBJ1-4; D is uncertain. The CDR3 covers 14 residues. With 3 bases removed from V and 8 bases from J, the gap between germline ends came to 13 bases. Germline V gives CDR1 MNHEY, CDR2 SMNVEV (reference sequence). The CDR3 loop reads CASSFRNGPEKLFF. The CDR3, as DNA: TGTGCCAGCAGTTTTAGGAACGGCCCCGAAAAACTGTTTTTT.

The V gene is TRBV14, the J gene TRBJ2-5; the D is unclear. The CDR3 loop spans 11 amino acids. V was pared by 0 bases and J by 5 bases, with 1 base between. CDR1 is SGHDN, CDR2 FVKESK, per germline. CDR3 in DNA: TGTGCCAGCAGCCAAGAGGAGACCCAGTACTTC. It codes for CASSQEETQYF.

V gene TRBV7-2 combines with J gene TRBJ1-1; D is possibly TRBD1 (5 bases). Looked up from germline, CDR1 is SGHTA and CDR2 is FQGNSA. The CDR3 length is 14 residues. The V gene lost 2 bases and the J gene lost 4 bases, with 11 bases spanning the gap. This chain's CDR3 is CASSLSVGGTEAFF. The DNA of the CDR3 is TGTGCCAGCAGCTTAAGTGTGGGGGGCACTGAAGCTTTCTTT.

V and J are TRBV27 and TRBJ1-1, with D maybe TRBD1 (6 bases). There are 16 residues in the CDR3. Trimming pared 5 bases from V and 5 bases from J, leaving 21 bases between. Germline CDR1 and CDR2: MNHEY and SMNVEV (reference sequence). The CDR3 DNA reads as TGTGCCAGCAGTCTTCCTCAACAGGGCCCAGGGACTGAAGCTTTCTTT. The encoded protein is CASSLPQQGPGTEAFF.

This chain joins TRBV12-3 or TRBV12-4 and TRBJ2-2; D is uncertain. The CDR3 has 13 residues. Trimming cost V 3 bases and J 8 bases, with 10 bases left between them. Here the CDR3 DNA reads TGTGCCAGCAGTTTCCCAGGCCCAGGGGAGCTGTTTTTT. This translates into CASSFPGPGELFF.

Notes on this clone: The sample holds other DNA sequences that translate to the same CDR3. This CDR3 reads CASRDYSNQPQHF. CDR3 bases: TGTGCCAGCAGAGACTATAGCAATCAGCCCCAGCATTTT. The chain has TRBV28 and TRBJ1-5; D remains unclear. CDR1 and CDR2 from the germline V gene are MDHEN and SYDVKM. The CDR3 covers 13 residues. The germline V and J ends were trimmed by 6 bases and 0 bases, with 6 bases remaining between them.

V usage is TRBV6-5 and J usage is TRBJ2-7, with TRBD2 matching over 8 bases. The CDR3 is made up of 14 amino acids. The V segment lost 2 bases and the J segment 2 bases; nucleotides outside the gene matches: 2. Germline CDR1 reads MNHEY; CDR2 reads SVGAGI. In nucleotides, the CDR3 is TGTGCCAGCAGTTACACGGGAGGGGCCTACGAGCAGTACTTC. The encoded protein is CASSYTGGAYEQYF.

The CDR3 protein is CASSLGLAGSDTQYF. In DNA form, the CDR3 reads TGTGCCAGCAGTCTGGGACTAGCGGGATCAGATACGCAGTATTTT. The V gene is TRBV6-5, the J gene TRBJ2-3; 13 bases map to TRBD2. The germline V gene encodes CDR1 MNHEY and CDR2 SVGAGI. This CDR3 is 15 amino acids long. J lost 4 bases, V lost 5 bases, and 3 bases had no gene match.

The chain combines TRBV5-6 with TRBJ1-1, with D possibly being TRBD1 (5 bases). CDR3 length equals 14 residues. Germline V gene lookup returns CDR1 SGHDT and CDR2 YYEEEE. V was shortened by 0 bases and J by 5 bases, with 11 bases between the two germline ends. This CDR3 reads CASSLVGASTEAFF. The CDR3 DNA is TGTGCCAGCAGCTTGGTCGGGGCTAGTACTGAAGCTTTCTTT.

The chain couples TRBV10-2 to TRBJ2-7, with D tentatively TRBD2 (6 bases). The CDR3 extends over 15 amino acids. V dropped 1 base and J dropped 7 bases, with 17 bases sitting between them. The germline gives CDR1 WSHSY, CDR2 SAAADI. The CDR3 sequence: CASSEWGLVRREQYF. CDR3 sequence (DNA): TGCGCCAGCAGTGAGTGGGGACTTGTCCGGAGGGAGCAGTACTTC.

The count of this clone is one. The rearrangement links TRBV7-2 to TRBJ2-3; 8 bases agree with TRBD2. J was trimmed by 8 bases and V by 0 bases; bases with no gene match: 4. CDR3 size: 14 residues. The germline gives CDR1 SGHTA, CDR2 FQGNSA. The CDR3 nucleotides read TGTGCCAGCAGCTTAGCGCTCGGGGGGGGTACGCAGTATTTT. This gives the protein CASSLALGGGTQYF.

The chain has TRBV27 and TRBJ2-3; possibly TRBD1 or TRBD2 for D (6 bases each). Germline-derived CDR1 and CDR2 are MNHEY and SMNVEV (reference sequence). The length of the CDR3 is 13 residues. V was cut by 6 bases and J by 6 bases, with 13 bases left in between. CDR3 in DNA: TGTGCCAGCAGGGTCCCGGGGGCGGATACGCAGTATTTT. Its translation: CASRVPGADTQYF.

The chain uses TRBV19 and TRBJ2-7, with unresolved D. Germline V gene data show CDR1 as LNHDA and CDR2 as SQIVND (reference sequence). Trimming removed 6 bases from V and 0 bases from J, with 12 bases in between. The CDR3 has 14 residues. CDR3 region: CASSPTPSSYEQYF. CDR3 nucleotides: TGTGCCAGTAGCCCGACTCCTAGCTCCTACGAGCAGTACTTC. Looking up the rest from reference TRBV19 and TRBJ2-7 gives the full variable domain: DGGITQSPKYLFRKEGQNVTLSCEQNLNHDAMYWYRQDPGQGLRLIYYSQIVNDFQKGDIAEGYSVSREKKESFPLTVTSAQKNPTAFYLCASSPTPSSYEQYFGPGTRLTVT.

This CDR3 reads CASTMTRGIPWPQHF. DNA for the CDR3: TGTGCCAGTACCATGACAAGGGGTATCCCATGGCCCCAGCATTTT. The chain combines TRBV19 with TRBJ1-5, with D maybe TRBD1 (5 bases). The germline V and J ends were trimmed by 7 bases and 9 bases, with 22 bases remaining between them. Looked up from germline, CDR1 is LNHDA and CDR2 is SQIVND (reference sequence). The CDR3 has 15 amino acids.

This sequence joins TRBV5-1 and TRBJ2-7, with D unresolved. Deletions cut 0 bases from V and 4 bases from J, with 8 bases between. Per the germline V gene, CDR1 is SGHRS and CDR2 is YFSETQ. This CDR3 is built from 13 residues. The DNA of the CDR3 is TGCGCCAGCAGCTTGGATGAAGAATACGAGCAGTACTTC. Protein product: CASSLDEEYEQYF.

This clone was counted a few times. The chain has TRBV4-2 and TRBJ2-3; 10 bases map to TRBD2. The CDR3 spans 16 residues. Germline V gene lookup returns CDR1 LGHNA and CDR2 YNFKEQ. Germline trimming cut 3 bases from V and 4 bases from J; bases unmatched to any gene: 7. CDR3 DNA: TGTGCCAGCAGCCAGGCCGGGACTAGCGAACCAGATACGCAGTATTTT. This translates into CASSQAGTSEPDTQYF.